This T cell receptor (beta chain) comes out of a study of T cell responses to AZD1222 COVID-19 vaccine. The CDR3 spans 12 residues. V dropped 10 bases and J dropped 2 bases, with 11 bases sitting between them. The V gene's germline CDR1 is ENHRY and CDR2 SYGVKD. Produced via immunoSEQ multiplex PCR; TCRdb's table is partial and in-frame only. The table shows 130,000 or so clones, with about 82% occurring only once. The V gene is TRBV10-3, the J gene TRBJ2-5; D is possibly TRBD1 or TRBD2 (6 bases each). The receptor was isolated from an adult in good health. Sequencing used peripheral blood, obtained on day 0 of AZD1222 vaccination. The CDR3 protein is CATRGPQETQYF. CDR3 nucleotide sequence: TGTGCCACCCGGGGGCCACAAGAGACCCAGTACTTC.